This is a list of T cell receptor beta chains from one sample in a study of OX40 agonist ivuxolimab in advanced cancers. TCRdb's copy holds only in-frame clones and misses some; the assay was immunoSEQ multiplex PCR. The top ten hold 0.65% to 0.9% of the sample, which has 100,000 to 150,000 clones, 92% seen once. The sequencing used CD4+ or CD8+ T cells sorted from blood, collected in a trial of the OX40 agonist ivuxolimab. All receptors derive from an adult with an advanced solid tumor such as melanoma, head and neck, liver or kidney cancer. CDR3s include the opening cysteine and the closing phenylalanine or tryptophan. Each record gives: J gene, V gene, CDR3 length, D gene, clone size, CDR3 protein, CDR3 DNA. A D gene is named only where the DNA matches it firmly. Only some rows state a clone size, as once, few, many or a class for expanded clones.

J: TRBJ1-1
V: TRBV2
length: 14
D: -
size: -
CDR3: CASSDQDRNTEAFF
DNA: TGTGCCAGCAGTGATCAGGACCGAAACACTGAAGCTTTCTTT

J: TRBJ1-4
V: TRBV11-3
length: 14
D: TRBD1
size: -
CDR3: CASSLGQGFEKLFF
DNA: TGTGCCAGCAGCTTAGGACAGGGGTTTGAAAAACTGTTTTTT

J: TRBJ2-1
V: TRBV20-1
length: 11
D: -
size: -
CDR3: CSATTNNEQFF
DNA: TGCAGTGCTACAACGAACAATGAGCAGTTCTTC

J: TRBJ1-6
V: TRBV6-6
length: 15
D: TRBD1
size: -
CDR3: CASSYWGQGNSPLHF
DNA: TGTGCCAGCAGTTACTGGGGACAGGGTAATTCACCCCTCCACTTT

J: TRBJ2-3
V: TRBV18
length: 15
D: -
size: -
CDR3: CASSPLAGMTDTQYF
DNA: TGTGCCAGCTCACCACTCGCGGGGATGACAGATACGCAGTATTTT

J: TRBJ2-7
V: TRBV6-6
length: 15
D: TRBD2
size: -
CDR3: CASSGYSGSSYEQYF
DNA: TGTGCCAGCAGTGGGTATAGCGGGAGCTCCTACGAGCAGTACTTC

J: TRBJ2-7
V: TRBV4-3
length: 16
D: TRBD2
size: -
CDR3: CASSKLAGVPTYEQYF
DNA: TGCGCCAGCAGCAAACTAGCGGGAGTGCCTACCTACGAGCAGTACTTC

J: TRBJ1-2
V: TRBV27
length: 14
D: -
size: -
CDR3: CASTARQGIYGYTF
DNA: TGTGCCAGCACCGCCCGTCAGGGGATCTATGGCTACACCTTC

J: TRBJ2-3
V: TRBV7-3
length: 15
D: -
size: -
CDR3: CASSLRGQLENTQYF
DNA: TGTGCCAGCAGCTTAAGGGGCCAGCTGGAGAATACGCAGTATTTT

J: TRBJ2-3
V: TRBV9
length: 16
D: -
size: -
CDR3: CASSIDGGIITDTQYF
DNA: TGTGCCAGCAGCATAGACGGCGGGATAATCACAGATACGCAGTATTTT

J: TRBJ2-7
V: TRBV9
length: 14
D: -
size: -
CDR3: CASSVSQGRDEQYF
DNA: TGTGCCAGCAGCGTAAGTCAGGGAAGGGACGAGCAGTACTTC

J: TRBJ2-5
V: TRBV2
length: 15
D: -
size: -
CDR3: CASSHGRRDQETQYF
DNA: TGTGCCAGCAGTCACGGAAGGAGGGACCAAGAGACCCAGTACTTC

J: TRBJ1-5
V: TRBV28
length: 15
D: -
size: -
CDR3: CASSLTPAGDQPQHF
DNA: TGTGCCAGCAGCCTCACCCCGGCAGGGGACCAGCCCCAGCATTTT

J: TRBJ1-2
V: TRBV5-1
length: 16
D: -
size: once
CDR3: CASSRDSRSSESGYTF
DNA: TGCGCCAGCAGTCGCGATTCTAGGAGCTCAGAGAGCGGCTACACCTTC

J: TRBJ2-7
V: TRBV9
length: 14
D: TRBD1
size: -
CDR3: CASSVEAGGYEQYF
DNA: TGTGCCAGCAGCGTAGAGGCAGGGGGCTACGAGCAGTACTTC

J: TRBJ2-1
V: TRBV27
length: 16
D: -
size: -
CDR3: CASSFFSGRGNNEQFF
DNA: TGTGCCAGCAGTTTCTTTTCGGGACGCGGCAACAATGAGCAGTTCTTC

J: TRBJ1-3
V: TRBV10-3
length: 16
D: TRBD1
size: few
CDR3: CAISESWWDRGDTIYF
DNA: TGTGCCATCAGTGAGTCGTGGTGGGACAGGGGTGACACCATATATTTT

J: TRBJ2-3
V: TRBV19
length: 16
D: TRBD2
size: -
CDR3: CASSIRLAGLVDTQYF
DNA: TGTGCCAGTAGTATTAGACTAGCGGGCCTAGTTGATACGCAGTATTTT

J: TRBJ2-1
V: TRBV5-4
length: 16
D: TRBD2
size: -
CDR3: CASSRIGTTSLDEQFF
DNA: TGTGCCAGCAGCCGGATCGGGACTACCTCCTTGGATGAGCAGTTCTTC

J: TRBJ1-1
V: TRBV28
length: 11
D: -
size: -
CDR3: CASSFETGTFF
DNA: TGTGCCAGCAGTTTTGAAACAGGGACTTTCTTT

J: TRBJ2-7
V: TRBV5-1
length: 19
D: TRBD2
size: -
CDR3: CASSLGASGTSGGTYEQYF
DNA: TGCGCCAGCAGTCTCGGGGCTTCCGGGACTAGCGGGGGAACCTACGAGCAGTACTTC